The source of this T cell receptor (beta chain) is a study of CD8+ T cells in alopecia areata. With regard to this clone: Its antigen is not identified.

There are 17 residues in the CDR3. The V segment lost 6 bases and the J segment 1 base; nucleotides outside the gene matches: 11. Germline CDR1 reads SNHLY; CDR2 reads FYNNEI. Study-level results: It was observed that many expanded lesional clones persisted in scalp and blood during tofacitinib.

Following extraction, RNA underwent reverse transcription to cDNA, which served as the sequencing template. Using immunoSEQ multiplex PCR, the repertoire was profiled, and TCRdb retains in-frame clones only, with some absent. The sample includes around 120,000 clones, approximately 60% of them seen just once. Treatment meaning: oral pan-JAK inhibitor, 5-10 mg twice daily. V gene TRBV2 combines with J gene TRBJ2-1, with TRBD2 matching over 8 bases. Material: CD4+ T cells sorted from blood, obtained at week 4, from a patient treated with tofacitinib. The sequence derives from a human donor with alopecia areata. The DNA of the CDR3 is TGTGCCAGCAGAGCGGGGGTCTCCCAACTTTCCTACAATGAGCAGTTCTTC. It translates to CASRAGVSQLSYNEQFF. Looking up the rest from reference TRBV2 and TRBJ2-1 gives the full variable domain: EPEVTQTPSHQVTQMGQEVILRCVPISNHLYFYWYRQILGQKVEFLVSFYNNEISEKSEIFDDQFSVERPDGSNFTLKIRSTKLEDSAMYFCASRAGVSQLSYNEQFFGPGTRLTVL.